This T cell receptor (beta chain) is drawn from a study of blood T cell repertoires in COVID-19. Across the whole study: Acute-phase and convalescent COVID-19 samples originated in the United States, Italy and Spain. PBMCs, B-cell-depleted T cells, or T cells were the source of the cDNA or gDNA that made up the material.

This CDR3 region has 16 residues. V was clipped by 5 bases and J by 0 bases, with 15 bases between them. Germline V gene sequence: CDR1 SGHAT, CDR2 FQNNGV. As handled by the study authors: Nucleated cell counts were estimated from reference gene primer amplification. Here immunoSEQ multiplex PCR was the method, and the copy in TCRdb shows in-frame clones only, minus some. That table supplies the V and J calls and clone size; D and trimming were determined from the DNA. The sample includes some 300,000 clones, around 90% of them seen just once. The V gene is TRBV11-2, the J gene TRBJ2-3, with no clear D. Sequenced sample: peripheral blood. The TCR comes from a woman in her thirties or forties with COVID-19, enrolled during active disease. The CDR3 region is CASSPFGFGSTDTQYF. The CDR3 nucleotides are TGTGCCAGCAGCCCTTTCGGGTTTGGTAGCACAGATACGCAGTATTTT.